A selection of T cell receptor beta chains follows, all from one sample in a study of blood T cell repertoires in COVID-19. Produced via immunoSEQ multiplex PCR; TCRdb's table is partial and in-frame only. The repertoire holds around 430,000 clones, with around nine tenths as singletons. Material: PBMCs or T cells enriched from blood (not recorded which). These receptors all come from a woman aged 45-65 years who had recovered from COVID-19. The CDR3 runs from the conserved cysteine through the conserved F or W. Fields, in order: V gene, D gene, CDR3 length, J gene, clone size, CDR3 DNA, CDR3 protein. The D gene is left open where the match is weak. Some rows mark clone size as missing; the rest say once, few, many or name a class of expanded clone.

V: TRBV19
D: -
length: 15
J: TRBJ2-4
size: -
DNA: TGTGCCAGTACTCGACCCGGGGTCTCCAAAAACATTCAGTACTTC
CDR3: CASTRPGVSKNIQYF

V: TRBV6-5
D: TRBD2
length: 13
J: TRBJ2-5
size: few
DNA: TGTGCCAGCTGGCGGGGGAACCAAGAGACCCAGTACTTC
CDR3: CASWRGNQETQYF

V: TRBV3-1/TRBV3-2
D: TRBD1
length: 16
J: TRBJ1-2
size: -
DNA: TGTGCCAGCAGCCCTCTCGGGGACAGGGTCTTCTATGGCTACACCTTC
CDR3: CASSPLGDRVFYGYTF

V: TRBV5-1
D: TRBD1
length: 16
J: TRBJ2-7
size: -
DNA: TGCGCCAGCAGCTTGGGGGGGACAGGGTTCTCCTACGAGCAGTACTTC
CDR3: CASSLGGTGFSYEQYF

V: TRBV19
D: -
length: 12
J: TRBJ1-2
size: -
DNA: TGTGCCAGTAGTATGGCGGACTATGGCTACACCTTC
CDR3: CASSMADYGYTF

V: TRBV11-3
D: TRBD1
length: 13
J: TRBJ2-7
size: -
DNA: TGTGCCAGCAGCTGGGACAGTTCCTACGAGCAGTACTTC
CDR3: CASSWDSSYEQYF

V: TRBV28
D: TRBD1
length: 15
J: TRBJ1-1
size: few
DNA: TGTGCCAGCAACACCAGGGGGCAGGGGAACACTGAAGCTTTCTTT
CDR3: CASNTRGQGNTEAFF

V: TRBV28
D: TRBD1
length: 14
J: TRBJ1-5
size: -
DNA: TGTGCCAGCAGTTCGACAGGGAATGGACAGCCCCAGCATTTT
CDR3: CASSSTGNGQPQHF

V: TRBV18
D: -
length: 12
J: TRBJ1-1
size: -
DNA: TGTGCCAGCTCACTTAGGGAAGGGGCGGCTTTCTTT
CDR3: CASSLREGAAFF

V: TRBV4-1
D: -
length: 13
J: TRBJ1-2
size: -
DNA: TGCGCCAGCAGCCAAGTAGCGGGGAGAGGCTACACCTTC
CDR3: CASSQVAGRGYTF

V: TRBV6-1
D: -
length: 14
J: TRBJ2-1
size: -
DNA: TGTGCCAGCAGTGAAGACAGGGTTGGGGATGAGCAGTTCTTC
CDR3: CASSEDRVGDEQFF

V: TRBV28
D: TRBD1
length: 12
J: TRBJ2-5
size: -
DNA: TGTGCCAGCAGCAGGGGGCAAGAGACCCAGTACTTC
CDR3: CASSRGQETQYF

V: TRBV27
D: TRBD1
length: 16
J: TRBJ1-2
size: -
DNA: TGTGCCAGCAGTTTTTTCGCAGGGGGCGCGAACTATGGCTACACCTTC
CDR3: CASSFFAGGANYGYTF

V: TRBV15
D: -
length: 12
J: TRBJ2-1
size: -
DNA: TGTGCCACCAGCACGAGCAATGGTGAGCAGTTCTTC
CDR3: CATSTSNGEQFF

V: TRBV19
D: -
length: 16
J: TRBJ2-7
size: -
DNA: TGTGCCAGTAGTACGAACAGGGCCGGCCATTCCTACGAGCAGTACTTC
CDR3: CASSTNRAGHSYEQYF

V: TRBV7-8
D: TRBD1
length: 13
J: TRBJ1-1
size: once
DNA: TGTGCCAGCAGCCCCCGGGACAGGGATGAAGCTTTCTTT
CDR3: CASSPRDRDEAFF

V: TRBV13
D: TRBD1
length: 15
J: TRBJ2-2
size: -
DNA: TGTGCCAGCAGCCACAGGGGAAGGAACACCGGGGAGCTGTTTTTT
CDR3: CASSHRGRNTGELFF

V: TRBV2
D: -
length: 17
J: TRBJ1-2
size: -
DNA: TGTGCCAGCAGTGAAGCGGTTTCATGGCCCGGGGGGAATGGCTACACCTTC
CDR3: CASSEAVSWPGGNGYTF

V: TRBV2
D: TRBD1
length: 11
J: TRBJ1-6
size: -
DNA: TGTGCCAGCGGGACAGGGGAACCCCTCCACTTT
CDR3: CASGTGEPLHF

V: TRBV5-6
D: -
length: 15
J: TRBJ1-6
size: -
DNA: TGTGCCAGCAGCCCACGGGACTTAGCGGGATCACCCCTCCACTTT
CDR3: CASSPRDLAGSPLHF

V: TRBV2
D: -
length: 15
J: TRBJ1-2
size: -
DNA: TGTGCCAGCAGTGAACCTTCAGGGGTCGGTTATGGCTACACCTTC
CDR3: CASSEPSGVGYGYTF

V: TRBV5-1
D: -
length: 14
J: TRBJ1-6
size: -
DNA: TGCGCCAGCAGCTCAGGGGCAGCTAATTCACCCCTCCACTTT
CDR3: CASSSGAANSPLHF

V: TRBV2
D: TRBD1
length: 14
J: TRBJ1-2
size: -
DNA: TGTGCCAGCAGTGTTAACAGGGGGAACTATGGCTACACCTTC
CDR3: CASSVNRGNYGYTF

V: TRBV24-1
D: -
length: 13
J: TRBJ1-2
size: -
DNA: TGTGCCACCAGTGATTTTGGGGGCGGTGGCTACACCTTC
CDR3: CATSDFGGGGYTF

V: TRBV4-2
D: TRBD1
length: 15
J: TRBJ1-5
size: -
DNA: TGTGCCAGCAGCCAAACCGGGACAGGGCATCAGCCCCAGCATTTT
CDR3: CASSQTGTGHQPQHF

V: TRBV25-1
D: TRBD1
length: 15
J: TRBJ2-7
size: -
DNA: TGTGCCACTTCTCTGCCGGGACAGGGCTTCTACGAGCAGTACTTC
CDR3: CATSLPGQGFYEQYF

V: TRBV3-1/TRBV3-2
D: -
length: 12
J: TRBJ1-2
size: -
DNA: TGTGCCAGCAGCCATTCCGAGGGAGGCTACACCTTC
CDR3: CASSHSEGGYTF

V: TRBV5-1
D: TRBD1
length: 15
J: TRBJ1-5
size: -
DNA: TGCGCCAGCAGCGCCTCCGGGACAGGTGATCAGCCCCAGCATTTT
CDR3: CASSASGTGDQPQHF

V: TRBV6-5
D: -
length: 14
J: TRBJ1-5
size: -
DNA: TGTGCCAGCAGTTATAATACAGGTAATCAGCCCCAGCATTTT
CDR3: CASSYNTGNQPQHF

V: TRBV7-9
D: -
length: 14
J: TRBJ2-5
size: -
DNA: TGTGCCAGCAGCCCGGCGACAGGCCAAGAGACCCAGTACTTC
CDR3: CASSPATGQETQYF

V: TRBV30
D: -
length: 17
J: TRBJ2-1
size: few
DNA: TGTGCCTGGAGAGGGGGGACAGTGGCCCTGTCCTACAATGAGCAGTTCTTC
CDR3: CAWRGGTVALSYNEQFF

V: TRBV14
D: TRBD1
length: 15
J: TRBJ2-3
size: -
DNA: TGTGCCAGCAGCCAATTGACAGGGGTCACAGATACGCAGTATTTT
CDR3: CASSQLTGVTDTQYF

V: TRBV6-5
D: -
length: 16
J: TRBJ2-1
size: -
DNA: TGTGCCAGCAGTTCCGGGCACAGCGGCCTTTTGGATGAGCAGTTCTTC
CDR3: CASSSGHSGLLDEQFF

V: TRBV7-2
D: TRBD1
length: 15
J: TRBJ1-5
size: -
DNA: TGTGCCAGCAGCTCCCGGACAGGAGTCGGTCAGCCCCAGCATTTT
CDR3: CASSSRTGVGQPQHF

V: TRBV11-3
D: -
length: 12
J: TRBJ1-1
size: -
DNA: TGTGCCAGCAGCTTAGGAGACACTGAAGCTTTCTTT
CDR3: CASSLGDTEAFF

V: TRBV4-3
D: TRBD2
length: 15
J: TRBJ2-3
size: few
DNA: TGCGCCAGCAGCCCCGCTAGCGGGGATTGGGATACGCAGTATTTT
CDR3: CASSPASGDWDTQYF

V: TRBV3-1/TRBV3-2
D: -
length: 13
J: TRBJ2-1
size: -
DNA: TGTGCCAGCAGCGAGACTAGCTACAATGAGCAGTTCTTC
CDR3: CASSETSYNEQFF

V: TRBV5-4
D: -
length: 14
J: TRBJ2-2
size: -
DNA: TGTGCCAGCAGCCCCGTGGGGACATCCGGGGAGCTGTTTTTT
CDR3: CASSPVGTSGELFF

V: TRBV29-1
D: -
length: 12
J: TRBJ2-5
size: -
DNA: TGCAGCGTTGGGTACAGACAAGAGACCCAGTACTTC
CDR3: CSVGYRQETQYF

V: TRBV9
D: -
length: 14
J: TRBJ1-1
size: -
DNA: TGTGCCAGCAGCGTAAAGTGGCCCGACACTGAAGCTTTCTTT
CDR3: CASSVKWPDTEAFF

V: TRBV5-6
D: TRBD1
length: 18
J: TRBJ1-1
size: once
DNA: TGTGCCAGCGAACTAGTCAGGGGGATTGGAGTCAGGAACACTGAAGCTTTCTTT
CDR3: CASELVRGIGVRNTEAFF

V: TRBV6-2/TRBV6-3
D: -
length: 14
J: TRBJ1-2
size: -
DNA: TGTGCCAGCAGTTCGAAGACACGAAATTATGGCTACACCTTC
CDR3: CASSSKTRNYGYTF

V: TRBV12-5
D: TRBD1
length: 12
J: TRBJ1-6
size: -
DNA: TGTGCTAGTGGGGGACAGAATTCACCCCTCCACTTT
CDR3: CASGGQNSPLHF

V: TRBV18
D: -
length: 16
J: TRBJ2-3
size: -
DNA: TGTGCCAGCTCAGCAAGCGGCCGGGGTAGCACAGATACGCAGTATTTT
CDR3: CASSASGRGSTDTQYF

V: TRBV11-3
D: -
length: 12
J: TRBJ1-5
size: -
DNA: TGTGCCACCACGAGGACATGCCAGCCCCAGCATTTT
CDR3: CATTRTCQPQHF

V: TRBV18
D: -
length: 16
J: TRBJ2-1
size: -
DNA: TGTGCCAGCACACCTTGGGGGGACGATGGGGACAATGAGCAGTTCTTC
CDR3: CASTPWGDDGDNEQFF

V: TRBV5-1
D: -
length: 20
J: TRBJ2-5
size: -
DNA: TGCGCCAGCAGCTTGGGCCGGGGGGCTAGCGCCGAGCCGCGCCAAGAGACCCAGTACTTC
CDR3: CASSLGRGASAEPRQETQYF

V: TRBV7-2
D: TRBD1
length: 19
J: TRBJ1-2
size: -
DNA: TGTGCCAGCAGCTTAGTTATAGTTGGGGACAGGGGGCAGGACTATGGCTACACCTTC
CDR3: CASSLVIVGDRGQDYGYTF

V: TRBV29-1
D: -
length: 12
J: TRBJ1-2
size: -
DNA: TGCAGCGTTGGCGACAGCATCTATGGCTACACCTTC
CDR3: CSVGDSIYGYTF

V: TRBV5-6
D: -
length: 12
J: TRBJ2-3
size: -
DNA: TGTGCCAGCAGCTTATTAACAGATACGCAGTATTTT
CDR3: CASSLLTDTQYF

V: TRBV19
D: -
length: 16
J: TRBJ2-1
size: -
DNA: TGTGCCAGTAGCCGGCCCGCCCGAGGCCGTGTCAATGAGCAGTTCTTC
CDR3: CASSRPARGRVNEQFF

V: TRBV12-3/TRBV12-4
D: -
length: 12
J: TRBJ2-1
size: -
DNA: TGTGCCAGCAGGGGAGTGCTTTCGGAGCAGTTCTTC
CDR3: CASRGVLSEQFF

V: TRBV28
D: -
length: 15
J: TRBJ1-3
size: -
DNA: TGTGCCAGCAGTTCGCTGGGCCTCTCTGGAAACACCATATATTTT
CDR3: CASSSLGLSGNTIYF

V: TRBV7-9
D: -
length: 16
J: TRBJ1-1
size: -
DNA: TGTGCCAGCAGCTTTCCCCCTTCGGTCACTGACACTGAAGCTTTCTTT
CDR3: CASSFPPSVTDTEAFF

V: TRBV6-5
D: -
length: 12
J: TRBJ1-1
size: -
DNA: TGTGCCAGCAGAGGGGACTGGGCTGAAGCTTTCTTT
CDR3: CASRGDWAEAFF